This T cell receptor (beta chain) was profiled in a study of cytomegalovirus exposure and HLA in healthy donors. On this clone: Other DNA sequences within the sample encode an identical CDR3.

Germline V gives CDR1 SGDLS, CDR2 YYNGEE. The CDR3 is 14 amino acids. Trimming removed 0 bases from V and 2 bases from J, with 9 bases in between. Primers for the PCR totalled 60 Vbeta and 13 Jbeta. Only in-frame clones appear in the TCRdb table, and some are missing; sequencing was by immunoSEQ multiplex PCR. The table lists fewer than 150,000 clones, around 77% of them singletons. The chain is built from TRBV9 and TRBJ2-7; no reliable D call. This sequence was found in a woman aged 30 to 39 in good health and CMV-seropositive. Sequencing was performed on PBMCs. CDR3 in DNA: TGTGCCAGCAGCGTAGGTGGCGGAACCTACGAGCAGTACTTC. Translating it yields CASSVGGGTYEQYF.